Presented here are 31 T cell receptor beta chains from one specimen sequenced in a study of regulatory T cells in long-lasting Graves disease. As for time point: newly diagnosed GD, antithyroid drugs for less than 3 months. PBMC-extracted RNA yielded the TCR library. Relying on iRepertoire HTBI primers and Arm-PCR of CDR3 regions, the team built TCR beta libraries. TCRdb independently ran MiXCR on the multiplex PCR reads; one entry per CDR3 protein. The sample lists roughly 510,000 distinct CDR3 sequences, 15% to 20% seen once, with around 11% in the top ten. The same data also went into a second study, on T cells in Graves' hyperthyroidism and ophthalmopathy.

The sequencing here drew on peripheral blood mononuclear cells (PBMCs), taken at new diagnosis, from a patient treated with antithyroid drugs. Receptor source: a man in his late teens or twenties with Graves disease.

The rearrangement joins TRBV4-1 to TRBJ2-7; 7 positions match TRBD2. The V and J ends lost 2 bases and 7 bases, in that order; junction bases with no gene match: 8. CDR3 length equals 14 residues. Germline lookup yields CDR1 MGHRA and CDR2 YSYEKL. The CDR3: CASSQPAGVLEQYF. For the CDR3, the DNA is TGCGCCAGCAGCCAACCTGCGGGAGTACTGGAGCAGTACTTC.

This clonotype was picked up a small number of times. V usage is TRBV30 and J usage is TRBJ2-2, with 7 positions matching TRBD1. From germline, CDR1 is GTSNPN and CDR2 SVGIG (reference sequence). This CDR3 is 14 amino acids long. The CDR3: CSARNRGGTGELFF. The DNA for the CDR3 is TGTTCCGCCCGGAACAGGGGCGGCACCGGGGAGCTGTTTTTT.

V usage is TRBV7-2 and J usage is TRBJ2-1, with 8 bases fitting TRBD2. Germline CDR1 SGHTA, CDR2 FQGNSA. CDR3 size: 15 residues. V trimming: 4 bases; J trimming: 8 bases; junction bases outside the gene matches: 10. The CDR3 here is CASSYQRELGYEQFF. The CDR3 region has the DNA TGTGCCAGCAGCTATCAGCGGGAGCTTGGGTATGAGCAGTTCTTC.

Many counts were recorded for this clonotype. The chain employs TRBV5-5 and TRBJ1-1; tentatively, D is TRBD1 (6 bases). CDR3 length: 12 residues. V was cut by 4 bases and J by 5 bases, with 9 bases left in between. The V gene's germline CDR1 is SGHKS and CDR2 YYEKEE (reference sequence). CDR3 protein: CASSPDSTEAFF. For the CDR3, the DNA is TGTGCCAGCAGCCCGGACAGTACTGAAGCTTTCTTT.

Regarding this clonotype: This may come from a read error, since a much larger clone is one base off. J is TRBJ1-2 and V is TRBV30, with D unclear. The CDR3 has 13 residues. Germline lookup yields CDR1 GTSNPN and CDR2 SVGIG (reference sequence). The CDR3 sequence: CASRRSHNYGYAF. CDR3 DNA sequence: TGTGCCTCTCGGCGTTCCCATAACTATGGCTACGCCTTC.

This clonotype occurred many times. This chain uses TRBV20-1 with TRBJ2-7; D possibly corresponds to TRBD2 (6 bases). The CDR3 consists of 14 residues. Germline V CDR1 and CDR2: DFQATT, SNEGSKA (reference sequence). V was cut by 3 bases and J by 6 bases, with 18 bases left in between. CDR3 loop: CSASLLAIRGEQYF. CDR3 bases: TGCAGTGCTAGCCTTCTAGCGATCCGAGGCGAGCAGTACTTC.

This clonotype has only a few counts. This chain connects TRBV27 to TRBJ2-6; perhaps TRBD1 as D (6 bases). The germline CDR1 and CDR2 sequences are MNHEY and SMNVEV (reference sequence). CDR3 length: 16 residues. The germline V and J ends were trimmed by 2 bases and 3 bases, with 11 bases remaining between them. The DNA for the CDR3 is TGTGCCAGCAGTTTAATGGGGGCTCATGGGGCCAACGTCCTGACTTTC. This gives the protein CASSLMGAHGANVLTF.

This clonotype was observed many times. This sequence joins TRBV2 and TRBJ2-3; possibly TRBD1 for D (6 bases). V was clipped by 6 bases and J by 0 bases, with 13 bases between them. This CDR3 has 15 residues. The germline V gene has CDR1 SNHLY and CDR2 FYNNEI. The CDR3 loop reads CASRAGTTSTDTQYF. DNA of the CDR3: TGTGCCAGCAGGGCCGGGACAACTAGCACAGATACGCAGTATTTT.

As to this clonotype: The junction shows a germline mismatch at one end, possibly a read error. The gene calls are TRBV28 and TRBJ1-1; 9 bases line up with TRBD1. From germline, CDR1 is MDHEN and CDR2 SYDVKM. The CDR3 contains 14 residues. CDR3 protein: CASRRQGGNPEAFF. CDR3 DNA: TGTGCCAGCAGAAGACAGGGGGGGAACCCTGAAGCTTTCTTT.

A single count supports this clonotype. A much larger clone lies a single base off, so this may be a read error. For the CDR3, the DNA is TGTGCCTTGGGTGAGAATCGCTACGAGCAGTTCTTC. Its translation: CALGENRYEQFF. The rearrangement joins TRBV30 to TRBJ2-1; D gene uncertain. The ends were cut back, 7 bases at V and 10 bases at J, with 17 bases in the middle. CDR3 size: 12 residues. Germline values: CDR1 GTSNPN, CDR2 SVGIG (reference sequence).

This clonotype was seen at least ten times. The chain carries TRBV20-1 and TRBJ2-4, with D possibly being TRBD1 (5 bases). Deletions cut 2 bases from V and 7 bases from J, with 6 bases between. Germline V CDR1 and CDR2: DFQATT, SNEGSKA (reference sequence). The CDR3 loop spans 11 amino acids. The CDR3, as DNA: TGCAGTGCTAGACAGGGTAACATTCAGTACTTC. Its translation is CSARQGNIQYF.

This clonotype showed up just a few times. V gene TRBV11-3 combines with J gene TRBJ1-1, with 8 bases fitting TRBD1. The trim removed 5 bases at V and 1 base at J, leaving 6 bases unmatched. The V gene's germline CDR1 is SGHNT and CDR2 YENEEA. The CDR3 has 15 amino acids. The CDR3 loop reads CASSIGGTGNTEAFF. The CDR3 bases are TGTGCCAGCAGCATAGGTGGGACAGGGAACACTGAAGCTTTCTTT.

This clonotype was seen ten or more times. The chain carries TRBV7-9 and TRBJ2-1, with 12 bases that match TRBD2. Germline lookup yields CDR1 SEHNR and CDR2 FQNEAQ (reference sequence). The CDR3 sequence is 14 residues long. The ends lost 7 bases at V and 7 bases at J; junction bases unmatched: 5. For the CDR3, the DNA is TGTGCCAGCACCTGGCTAGCGGGAGGGAATGAGCAGTTCTTC. This codes for CASTWLAGGNEQFF.

This clonotype was detected only a few times. V is TRBV27 and J is TRBJ1-2; D may be TRBD1 (6 bases). The CDR3 has 14 residues. Germline-derived CDR1 and CDR2 are MNHEY and SMNVEV (reference sequence). V lost 1 base to trimming and J lost 3 bases, with 9 bases between them. CDR3 in DNA: TGTGCCAGCAGTTTATTAGGGGGAGACTATGGCTACACCTTC. As protein: CASSLLGGDYGYTF.

The chain couples TRBV18 to TRBJ2-5; TRBD2 agrees at 14 bases. The CDR3 covers 16 residues. V lost 5 bases, J lost 4 bases, and 6 bases stayed unmatched. Germline loops: CDR1 KGHSH, CDR2 LQKENI. The CDR3 reads CASSEGTSGSPETQYF. For the CDR3, the DNA is TGTGCCAGCTCAGAAGGGACTAGCGGGAGTCCAGAGACCCAGTACTTC.

This clonotype was counted between two and nine times. The chain combines TRBV5-1 with TRBJ1-1; D is possibly TRBD1 (6 bases). The CDR3 is made up of 15 amino acids. V was clipped by 3 bases and J by 3 bases, with 15 bases between them. CDR1 and CDR2 (germline): SGHRS, YFSETQ. This CDR3 reads CASSSAGGGDTEAFF. The CDR3 DNA reads TGCGCCAGCAGCTCGGCTGGGGGCGGAGACACTGAAGCTTTCTTT.

A few counts support this clonotype. In DNA form, the CDR3 reads TGTGCCAGCAGTGAACCGGGACAGGGAAGGGAAAAACTGTTTTTT. Translated: CASSEPGQGREKLFF. This rearrangement joins TRBV6-1 to TRBJ1-4; 9 nucleotides match TRBD1. Germline loops: CDR1 MNHNS, CDR2 SASEGT. With 2 bases clipped from V and 8 bases from J, the junction kept 6 bases outside the gene matches. This CDR3 comprises 15 residues.

This chain links TRBV18 with TRBJ2-1; TRBD2 agrees at 8 bases. Unmatched junction bases numbered 11, after V lost 3 bases and J lost 13 bases. The CDR3 runs to 14 residues. Germline CDR1 KGHSH, CDR2 LQKENI. This chain's CDR3 is CASSPTSGQETQFF. In DNA form, the CDR3 reads TGTGCCAGCTCACCTACTAGCGGCCAAGAGACCCAGTTCTTC.

This chain uses TRBV20-1 with TRBJ2-7; 8 nucleotides align to TRBD2. CDR1 and CDR2 (germline): DFQATT, SNEGSKA (reference sequence). The V and J ends lost 1 base and 6 bases, in that order; junction bases with no gene match: 14. The CDR3 has 16 amino acids. The CDR3 loop is CSARGGTGGRPVEQYF. DNA of the CDR3: TGCAGTGCTAGAGGAGGTACTGGCGGGAGGCCCGTCGAGCAGTACTTC.

The J gene is TRBJ2-7, the V gene TRBV7-9, with D perhaps matching TRBD1 (5 bases). The closer fit of TRBJ2-1 to the DNA end suggests the J call may be wrong. Per germline, CDR1 SEHNR and CDR2 FQNEAQ (reference sequence). The CDR3 contains 14 residues. The CDR3 here is CATNSRASSYEQFF. The CDR3 nucleotides are TGTGCCACCAACTCCAGGGCTTCCTCCTACGAGCAGTTCTTC.

Ten or more counts support this clonotype. The gene calls are TRBV12-3 or TRBV12-4 and TRBJ1-1; 9 bases are a match to TRBD1. This CDR3 has 20 amino acids. J gave up 3 bases and V 3 bases, and 20 bases lay outside the gene matches. The CDR3 coding sequence is TGTGCCAGCAGTTTTTTGCGAGTTGGGACAGGGCCCCGGGAGGACACTGAAGCTTTCTTT. Residues: CASSFLRVGTGPREDTEAFF.

This clonotype showed up just a few times. The chain carries TRBV18 and TRBJ1-6; TRBD1 is a possible D gene (5 bases). This CDR3 is 14 amino acids long. Trimming shortened V by 3 bases and J by 14 bases, and 17 bases separated the two germline ends. From germline, CDR1 is KGHSH and CDR2 LQKENI. CDR3 in amino acids: CASSPGGGHRTLHF. CDR3 DNA sequence: TGTGCCAGCTCACCCGGCGGGGGTCACCGCACCCTCCACTTT.

The J gene is TRBJ2-7, the V gene TRBV29-1; D ambiguous. This CDR3 spans 13 amino acids. Per germline, CDR1 SQVTM and CDR2 ANQGSEA. V was trimmed by 4 bases and J by 0 bases, leaving 10 bases between them. The CDR3 bases are TGCAGCGTTGCCCCGGACCTCTCCTACGAGCAGTACTTC. It specifies CSVAPDLSYEQYF.

The chain recombines TRBV19 with TRBJ2-3, with 7 bases lining up with TRBD2. CDR1 is LNHDA, CDR2 SQIVND, per germline (reference sequence). Trimming removed 5 bases from V and 5 bases from J; junction bases left unmatched: 4. The CDR3 contains 13 residues. As DNA, the CDR3 is TGTGCCAGTAGTGTATCTAGCGGAGATACGCAGTATTTT. Encoded protein: CASSVSSGDTQYF.

There are many counts of this clonotype. This sequence joins TRBV5-1 and TRBJ2-1, with 10 bases matching TRBD2. This CDR3 has 16 amino acids. The germline V gene encodes CDR1 SGHRS and CDR2 YFSETQ. J was trimmed by 3 bases and V by 3 bases; bases with no gene match: 6. The CDR3 DNA is TGCGCCAGCAGCTGGTCTAGCGGGAGAGTCTACAATGAGCAGTTCTTC. This sequence encodes CASSWSSGRVYNEQFF.

This clonotype has a count of ten or more. The chain carries TRBV20-1 and TRBJ1-1; TRBD1 matches 9 bases. The length of the CDR3 is 14 residues. Germline assignment: CDR1 DFQATT and CDR2 SNEGSKA (reference sequence). Trimming at V came to 0 bases and at J to 3 bases, leaving 2 bases not matched to a gene. CDR3 sequence reads: CSARDRDRDTEAFF. The CDR3 DNA is TGCAGTGCTAGAGATCGGGACAGGGACACTGAAGCTTTCTTT.

This clonotype was seen many times. V is TRBV12-3 or TRBV12-4 and J is TRBJ2-2; TRBD2 agrees at 16 bases. V shed 6 bases, J shed 5 bases, and the junction held 15 bases outside the gene matches. The CDR3 runs to 20 residues. The chain's CDR3 is CASRGRSGLAGGPWTGELFF. For the CDR3, the DNA is TGTGCCAGCAGGGGCCGTTCGGGACTAGCGGGAGGGCCGTGGACCGGGGAGCTGTTTTTT.

This clonotype was counted a few times. The V and J genes are TRBV27 and TRBJ1-3; maybe TRBD1 (5 bases). CDR3 length: 16 amino acids. V lost 6 bases, J lost 1 base, and 16 bases lay in between. Germline CDR1 reads MNHEY; CDR2 reads SMNVEV (reference sequence). The CDR3 DNA is TGTGCCAGCAGCCCGCACCCGGGGCAGTCTGGAAACACCATATATTTT. It is translated as CASSPHPGQSGNTIYF.

This clonotype was counted only a few times. The chain links TRBV20-1 to TRBJ2-7; tentatively, D is TRBD1 (5 bases). V dropped 4 bases and J dropped 7 bases, with 14 bases sitting between them. Germline V gene lookup returns CDR1 DFQATT and CDR2 SNEGSKA (reference sequence). This CDR3 spans 12 amino acids. The CDR3 region has the DNA TGCAGTGCTACGGACACCCCTGGGGAGCAGTACTTC. This codes for CSATDTPGEQYF.

This clonotype was observed a handful of times. V is TRBV2 and J is TRBJ2-7; 7 nucleotides match TRBD1. The V gene end was trimmed by 6 bases and the J gene end by 0 bases; junction bases not matched to a gene: 8. The CDR3 is 15 residues long. Germline V gives CDR1 SNHLY, CDR2 FYNNEI. The CDR3 loop is CASSGTGQSSYEQYF. The DNA of the CDR3 is TGTGCCAGCAGCGGAACGGGACAGAGCTCCTACGAGCAGTACTTC.

This clonotype was recorded many times. The genes are TRBV7-9 and TRBJ2-5; no clear D gene. The CDR3 consists of 12 residues. Trimming pared 11 bases from V and 3 bases from J, leaving 13 bases between. The germline gives CDR1 SEHNR, CDR2 FQNEAQ (reference sequence). In DNA, the CDR3 is TGTGCCGGATCGACGTTCAAAGAGACCCAGTACTTC. As protein: CAGSTFKETQYF.